This TCR beta chain was sequenced for a study of vaccination and CD4 T cells after COVID-19 (dated by TCRdb to the early 2020s). Concerning the study at large: In the convalescent cohort there were six males and four females, among whom were two Hispanic individuals, seven Caucasians, two Asians and one multiracial person. Overlapping spike peptide pools from SARS-CoV-2 and from the common cold coronaviruses HCoV-NL63, HCoV-OC43 and HCoV-229E were used as culture stimuli. The spike-specific CD4+ TCR repertoire was compared before and after mRNA vaccination in fewer than eleven COVID-19 convalescent patients and a handful of infection-naive healthy vaccine recipients. Post-COVID blood samples from convalescent patients were collected a median of around 100 days after diagnosis, with a range of 35 to 161 days. The time from the second vaccine dose to post-vaccine blood sampling had a median of around 72 days and ranged from about 14 to 241 days. In control cultures, a CEFX viral epitope pool was used as positive control, an HIV-1 Nef peptide pool was used as negative control, or no peptide was added. Each participant got two doses of either the Pfizer-BioNTech BNT162b2 vaccine (n=8) or the Moderna mRNA-1273 vaccine (n=2). Overall study outcomes, separate from this receptor: Although the median number of SARS-CoV-2-reactive clonotypes went up from some 23 after infection to 30 to 45 after vaccination, the increase was not significant. The study included relatively few convalescent patients and did not analyze early timepoints after natural infection. In convalescent patients, nearly all vaccine-specific clones (304 of 307) were found to be mono-reactive for SARS-CoV-2 spike rather than cross-reactive with common cold coronaviruses. Among the post-vaccine SARS-CoV-2-reactive clones in convalescent patients, a median 86.3% showed up only after vaccination, which suggests vaccine-specific priming.

Libraries came from PCR. At the Johns Hopkins FTIC core, DNA from the cultured CD4+ T cells underwent TCR sequencing with the Oncomine TCR Beta short-read assay. The QIAamp micro DNA kit was used to extract genomic DNA from the cultured CD4+ T cells. Oncomine TCR Beta libraries made from cultured CD4+ T cells were pooled using unique dual indexes and sequenced on an Illumina iSeq 100. Concerning the study's data processing: Non-productive sequences were removed, and CDR3s that did not start with C, did not end with F or W, or were shorter than 7 amino acids were discarded. The MANAFEST web application was used to identify antigen-specific clonotypes by comparing peptide-stimulated wells against reference wells and other culture wells. For a clone to be called positive, the clone needed an FDR below 0.05, an odds ratio above 5, and a productive frequency above 0.1% in at least two of three replicate wells. A clonotype was classed as cross-reactive if the clonotype showed significant expansion both in SARS-CoV-2 spike wells and in at least one common cold coronavirus spike condition. CDR3 homology was assessed with Levenshtein distances (stringdist) and unrooted phylogenetic trees (ape) in R version 3.6.1. TCRdb reprocessed the public reads (quality trimming at Q25 with fastp, clone calling with MiXCR) and kept in-frame beta chains. Rows are combined by CDR3 protein, so each entry shows the most common genes and DNA. TCRdb's processing, not the authors', yielded these V and J calls. The sample data list tens of thousands of distinct CDR3 sequences, and over 35% of these were observed just once. Approximately 17% of the sample is taken by the ten largest.

V is reduced by 5 bases and J by 6 bases, leaving a spacing of 8 bases between them. The germline V gene encodes CDR1 WSHSY and CDR2 SAAADI. Measured from the cysteine to the phenylalanine, the CDR3 is 11 residues long. CDR3 DNA is the only sequence kept; it has 33 bases, read in frame from the first base. Reading the label with the study, this specimen's treatment or condition is: roughly ten-day PBMC culture with coronavirus spike peptide pools or control peptides (ViraFEST assay). The ViraFEST assay was used in the study, in which antigen-specific T cells were expanded with peptide pools and expanded clonotypes were subsequently identified by TCR sequencing. Healthy vaccine recipients had no prior SARS-CoV-2 infection, confirmed by negative nucleocapsid antibody tests before and after vaccination. Each well held about 2 million PBMCs cultured in IMDM containing around 5% human AB serum and approximately 9.8 IU/ml IL-2, with around 9.2 ug/ml peptide pools added. On days 3 and 7, half of the culture medium was replaced with fresh IL-2-containing medium. After 10 to 11 days of culture, CD4+ T cells were isolated by negative selection using the EasySep CD4+ T cell isolation kit. Ficoll-Paque Plus gradient centrifugation was used to isolate PBMCs from whole blood, and the isolated PBMCs were then either used fresh or cryopreserved at -140C. In general, triplicate wells were set up for every culture condition.

With respect to this clonotype: Its antigen target is currently unknown. No base quality values were provided; no much bigger clone lies one nucleotide off.

The receptor was isolated from a human donor who received a COVID-19 vaccine. Here the sequenced sample was CD4+ T cells from blood, cultured in vitro, taken before SARS-CoV-2 vaccination. The rearranged segments are TRBV10-2 and TRBJ2-7, with the D gene not confidently named. DNA sequence: TGCGCCAGCAGTACATCGGCCGAGCAGTACTTC. This yields the protein CASSTSAEQYF.